Listed below are T cell receptor beta chains from one sample, sequenced in a study of blood T cells in healthy people across ages. TCRdb independently ran MiXCR on the 5' RACE reads; one entry per CDR3 protein. The table lists about 780,000 distinct CDR3 sequences, roughly 46% of them singletons. Input material: blood. The receptor set was obtained from a man older than 75 in good health. CDR3s include the opening cysteine and the closing phenylalanine or tryptophan. The D gene is left open where the match is weak. Clone size is stated in some rows and not others, as once, few, many or a class when expanded.

v_gene	j_gene	d_gene	abundance	CDR3aa	CDR3nt
TRBV15	TRBJ2-3	TRBD2	NA	CATATSFVNTQYF	TGTGCCACCGCGACTAGCTTTGTGAATACGCAGTATTTT
TRBV28	TRBJ2-1	NA	once	CASTRADGLHNEQFF	TGTGCCAGCACACGGGCGGACGGGTTGCACAATGAGCAGTTCTTC
TRBV5-1	TRBJ2-5	NA	few	CASSIIMGAQETQYF	TGCGCCAGCAGCATAATAATGGGAGCTCAAGAGACCCAGTACTTC
TRBV2	TRBJ2-7	TRBD1	NA	CASRATSGTGINYEQYF	TGTGCCAGTCGAGCGACGTCCGGGACAGGGATTAACTACGAGCAGTACTTC
TRBV5-1	TRBJ2-7	TRBD2	many	CASSLTSVSGEQYF	TGCGCCAGCAGCTTGACTAGCGTCTCGGGAGAGCAGTACTTC
TRBV14	TRBJ2-2	NA	many	CASSQDRQVQANTGELFF	TGTGCCAGCAGCCAAGATCGGCAGGTACAGGCGAACACCGGGGAGCTGTTTTTT
TRBV27	TRBJ2-7	TRBD1	NA	CVSRPGQGIHEQYF	TGTGTCAGCCGGCCGGGACAGGGGATCCACGAGCAGTACTTC
TRBV30	TRBJ2-1	TRBD1	NA	CAWSVIGTGNEQFF	TGTGCCTGGAGTGTCATCGGGACAGGGAATGAGCAGTTCTTC
TRBV5-1	TRBJ2-5	NA	NA	CASSLVAEQETQYF	TGCGCCAGCAGCTTGGTGGCAGAGCAAGAGACCCAGTACTTC
TRBV5-1	TRBJ1-6	NA	NA	CASSGRRREALHF	TGCGCCAGCAGCGGCCGACGCCGCGAGGCCCTCCACTTT
TRBV7-2	TRBJ2-4	TRBD1	many	CASSTRTGNLAKNIQYF	TGTGCCAGCAGCACCCGGACAGGGAATCTAGCCAAAAACATTCAGTACTTC
TRBV4-2	TRBJ2-1	TRBD2	NA	CASSQGTSGPAYNEQFF	TGTGCCAGCAGCCAAGGGACTAGCGGGCCGGCCTACAATGAGCAGTTCTTC
TRBV7-2	TRBJ2-7	NA	few	CASSFYAGHEQYF	TGTGCCAGCAGCTTTTATGCAGGGCACGAGCAGTACTTC
TRBV2	TRBJ2-7	NA	few	CASRGDSEQYF	TGTGCCAGCAGGGGAGATAGCGAGCAGTACTTC
TRBV10-3	TRBJ2-7	TRBD2	NA	CAISDGAIAGGEQYF	TGTGCCATCAGTGACGGGGCCATAGCGGGAGGGGAGCAGTACTTC
TRBV6-6	TRBJ2-5	TRBD2	NA	CASSFGTSGNQETQYF	TGTGCCAGCAGTTTTGGGACTAGCGGAAATCAAGAGACCCAGTACTTC
TRBV7-7	TRBJ2-5	TRBD2	few	CASSQTSGRAWETQYF	TGTGCCAGCAGCCAGACTAGCGGGAGGGCCTGGGAGACCCAGTACTTC
TRBV5-1	TRBJ2-3	NA	NA	CASSLEGTPDTQYF	TGCGCCAGCAGCTTGGAAGGTACCCCAGATACGCAGTATTTT
TRBV6-5	TRBJ1-2	NA	NA	CANSFKANYGYTF	TGTGCCAACAGCTTCAAAGCTAACTATGGCTACACCTTC
TRBV7-8	TRBJ2-3	NA	few	CASSSRDGYTDTQYF	TGTGCCAGCAGCTCCCGGGACGGATACACAGATACGCAGTATTTT
TRBV9	TRBJ2-7	NA	NA	CASSVASWPSYPALREQYF	TGTGCCAGCAGCGTAGCTTCCTGGCCTAGTTACCCAGCACTGCGCGAGCAGTACTTC
TRBV7-9	TRBJ1-4	NA	NA	CASSRQNEKLFF	TGTGCCAGCAGCCGACAGAATGAAAAACTGTTTTTT
TRBV12-3/TRBV12-4	TRBJ2-7	NA	NA	CASTPAGEIGEQYF	TGTGCCAGCACCCCTGCCGGGGAGATCGGCGAGCAGTACTTC
TRBV6-6	TRBJ1-6	NA	few	CASSYSLEGGVSPLHF	TGTGCCAGCAGTTACTCATTAGAAGGGGGAGTTTCACCCCTCCACTTT
TRBV9	TRBJ2-1	NA	NA	CASSVIEGGEQFF	TGTGCCAGCAGCGTCATTGAGGGGGGTGAGCAGTTCTTC
TRBV25-1	TRBJ1-1	TRBD1	few	CASSRAGGKAFF	TGTGCCAGCAGTAGGGCAGGGGGTAAGGCTTTCTTT
TRBV12-3/TRBV12-4	TRBJ2-7	TRBD2	few	CASSWLGLSSYEQYF	TGTGCCAGTTCATGGCTGGGACTAAGCTCCTACGAGCAGTACTTC
TRBV28	TRBJ2-7	NA	NA	CASTRGWEIQGSGDEQYF	TGTGCCAGCACCCGAGGGTGGGAAATCCAAGGGTCAGGCGACGAGCAGTACTTC
TRBV7-2	TRBJ1-1	NA	few	CASRRNGGSNTEAFF	TGTGCCAGCAGGAGAAATGGGGGCTCGAACACTGAAGCTTTCTTT
TRBV4-1	TRBJ1-5	NA	NA	CASSQNSDRVVNQPQHF	TGCGCCAGCAGCCAAAATTCGGACAGAGTCGTTAATCAGCCCCAGCATTTT
TRBV20-1	TRBJ2-1	TRBD2	NA	CSAKRDSGQFF	TGCAGTGCTAAGCGGGACTCGGGGCAGTTCTTC
TRBV18	TRBJ2-5	TRBD1	few	CASSRDREDQETQYF	TGTGCCAGCTCACGGGACAGGGAGGACCAAGAGACCCAGTACTTC
TRBV11-1	TRBJ2-1	TRBD2	NA	CASSQREWVYNEQFF	TGTGCCAGCAGCCAGCGGGAGTGGGTTTACAATGAGCAGTTCTTC
TRBV7-8	TRBJ1-2	TRBD1	few	CASSPSRDRVPLHGYTF	TGTGCCAGCAGCCCGTCCCGGGACAGGGTTCCACTGCATGGCTACACCTTC
TRBV28	TRBJ1-1	NA	NA	CASSQGFDTEAFF	TGTGCCAGCAGCCAGGGGTTTGACACTGAAGCTTTCTTT
TRBV24-1	TRBJ2-7	NA	many	CATSDLGSPYEQYF	TGTGCCACCAGTGATTTGGGCAGCCCCTACGAGCAGTACTTC
TRBV29-1	TRBJ1-1	NA	NA	CSVLRRAEYTEAFF	TGCAGCGTGCTCCGGAGGGCGGAGTACACTGAAGCTTTCTTT
TRBV4-2	TRBJ2-3	TRBD2	NA	CASSLRGPSGTSTDTQYF	TGTGCCAGCAGCCTCCGAGGGCCTAGCGGGACTAGCACAGATACGCAGTATTTT
TRBV7-9	TRBJ2-7	NA	NA	CTSSLSGAWDEQYF	TGTACCAGCAGCTTGTCAGGGGCATGGGACGAGCAGTACTTC
TRBV7-7	TRBJ2-2	NA	NA	CASSLMAGELFF	TGTGCCAGCAGCTTAATGGCCGGGGAGCTGTTTTTT
TRBV5-1	TRBJ2-3	TRBD1	few	CASSSQGVGTDTQYF	TGCGCCAGCAGCTCACAGGGGGTCGGCACAGATACGCAGTATTTT
TRBV20-1	TRBJ1-2	NA	NA	CSAREIGFGYTF	TGCAGTGCTAGAGAGATAGGGTTTGGCTACACCTTC
TRBV7-2	TRBJ2-3	NA	few	CASSMGGRSTDTQYF	TGTGCCAGCAGCATGGGTGGGAGGAGCACAGATACGCAGTATTTT
TRBV10-3	TRBJ2-5	NA	NA	CATTRGEAQYF	TGTGCCACCACTAGGGGGGAGGCCCAGTACTTC
TRBV25-1	TRBJ2-7	TRBD2	NA	CASSDKTSRTQEQYF	TGTGCCAGCAGTGATAAGACTAGCCGTACTCAGGAGCAGTACTTC
TRBV12-3/TRBV12-4	TRBJ2-3	NA	few	CASSLQGQGTDTQYF	TGTGCCAGCAGCCTACAAGGCCAGGGTACAGATACGCAGTATTTT
TRBV7-9	TRBJ2-5	TRBD2	NA	CASSFGLAVETQYF	TGTGCCAGCAGCTTTGGACTAGCGGTGGAGACCCAGTACTTC
TRBV11-2	TRBJ2-1	NA	few	CASSLDAGTYNEQFF	TGTGCCAGCAGCTTAGATGCGGGAACCTACAATGAGCAGTTCTTC
TRBV10-3	TRBJ1-6	TRBD1	NA	CAIREDRGGDSPLHF	TGTGCCATCAGGGAGGACAGGGGTGGAGATTCACCCCTCCACTTT
TRBV28	TRBJ2-7	TRBD1	NA	CASRVGAGGLYEQYF	TGTGCCAGCAGGGTTGGGGCAGGGGGCTTGTACGAGCAGTACTTC
TRBV20-1	TRBJ1-5	NA	NA	CSARDYSNQPQHF	TGCAGTGCTAGAGACTACAGCAATCAGCCCCAGCATTTT
TRBV20-1	TRBJ2-5	TRBD2	NA	CSAARGLAGRETQYF	TGCAGTGCAGCTAGGGGACTAGCGGGAAGGGAGACCCAGTACTTC
TRBV6-2/TRBV6-3	TRBJ1-5	TRBD1	NA	CASAMDRASNQPQHF	TGTGCCAGTGCAATGGACAGGGCGAGCAATCAGCCCCAGCATTTT
TRBV9	TRBJ1-6	NA	few	CASSVEALNSPLHF	TGTGCCAGCAGCGTAGAGGCCCTAAATTCACCCCTCCACTTT
TRBV24-1	TRBJ2-1	NA	NA	CATSDITGRGDEQFF	TGTGCCACCAGTGATATTACAGGGAGGGGAGACGAGCAGTTCTTC
TRBV12-3/TRBV12-4	TRBJ1-4	TRBD1	NA	CASSILGTANEKLFF	TGTGCCAGCAGCATACTCGGGACAGCCAATGAAAAACTGTTTTTT
TRBV20-1	TRBJ2-3	NA	NA	CSARDLTRATDTQYF	TGCAGTGCTAGAGATTTAACCAGGGCCACAGATACGCAGTATTTT
TRBV29-1	TRBJ2-5	NA	NA	CSVEDKGYAQYF	TGCAGCGTTGAGGATAAGGGATACGCGCAGTACTTC